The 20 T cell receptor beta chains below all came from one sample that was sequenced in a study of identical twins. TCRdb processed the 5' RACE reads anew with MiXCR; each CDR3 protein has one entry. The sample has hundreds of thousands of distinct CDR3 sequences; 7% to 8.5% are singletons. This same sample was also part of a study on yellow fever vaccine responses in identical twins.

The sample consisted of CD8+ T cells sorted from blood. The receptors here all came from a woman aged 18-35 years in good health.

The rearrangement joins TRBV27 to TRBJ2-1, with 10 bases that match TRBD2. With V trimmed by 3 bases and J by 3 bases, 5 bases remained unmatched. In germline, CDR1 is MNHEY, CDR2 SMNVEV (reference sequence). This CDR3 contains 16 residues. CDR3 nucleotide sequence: TGTGCCAGCAGTTTTCAGCGGGAGGGCCGCTACAATGAGCAGTTCTTC. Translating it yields CASSFQREGRYNEQFF.

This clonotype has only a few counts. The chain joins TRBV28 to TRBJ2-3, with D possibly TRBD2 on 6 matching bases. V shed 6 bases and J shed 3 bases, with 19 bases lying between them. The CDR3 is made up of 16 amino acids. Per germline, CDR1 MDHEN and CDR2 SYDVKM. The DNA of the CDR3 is TGTGCCAGCAGCCGGGTATGGCGGGGCGCGACAGATACGCAGTATTTT. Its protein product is CASSRVWRGATDTQYF.

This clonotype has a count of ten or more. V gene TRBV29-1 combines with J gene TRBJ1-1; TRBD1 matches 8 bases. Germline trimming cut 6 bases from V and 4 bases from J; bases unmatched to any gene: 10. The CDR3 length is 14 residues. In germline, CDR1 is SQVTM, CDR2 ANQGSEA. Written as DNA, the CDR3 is TGCAGCGTCTCGGGGACAGGTTCGGGCACTGAAGCTTTCTTT. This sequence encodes CSVSGTGSGTEAFF.

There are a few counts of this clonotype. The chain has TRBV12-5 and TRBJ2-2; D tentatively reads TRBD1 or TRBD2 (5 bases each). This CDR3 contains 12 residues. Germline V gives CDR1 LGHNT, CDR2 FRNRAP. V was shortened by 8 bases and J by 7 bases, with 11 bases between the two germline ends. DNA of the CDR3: TGTGCTAGTCTTAGGGGAGACGGGGAGCTGTTTTTT. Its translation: CASLRGDGELFF.

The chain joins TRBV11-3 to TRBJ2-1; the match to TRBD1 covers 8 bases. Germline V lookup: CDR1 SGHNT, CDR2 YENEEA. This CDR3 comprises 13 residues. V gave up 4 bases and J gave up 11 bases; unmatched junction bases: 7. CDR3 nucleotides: TGTGCCAGCAGCTCCAACTCAGGGGGCAAGCAGTTCTTC. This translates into CASSSNSGGKQFF. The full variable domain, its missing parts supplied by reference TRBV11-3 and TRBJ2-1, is EAGVVQSPRYKIIEKKQPVAFWCNPISGHNTLYWYLQNLGQGPELLIRYENEEAVDDSQLPKDRFSAERLKGVDSTLKIQPAELGDSAVYLCASSSNSGGKQFFGPGTRLTVL.

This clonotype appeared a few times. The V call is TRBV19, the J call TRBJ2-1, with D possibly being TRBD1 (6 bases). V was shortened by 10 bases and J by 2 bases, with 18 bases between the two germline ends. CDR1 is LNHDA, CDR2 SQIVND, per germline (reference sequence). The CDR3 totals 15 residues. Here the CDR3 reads CATQAVAGAYNEQFF. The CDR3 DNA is TGTGCCACCCAAGCAGTGGCAGGGGCCTACAATGAGCAGTTCTTC.

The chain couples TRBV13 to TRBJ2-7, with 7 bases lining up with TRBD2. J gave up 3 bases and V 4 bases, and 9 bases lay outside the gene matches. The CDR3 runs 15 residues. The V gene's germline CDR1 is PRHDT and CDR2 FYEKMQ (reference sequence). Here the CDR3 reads CASSSGGYGIYEQYF. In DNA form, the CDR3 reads TGTGCCAGCAGCTCCGGGGGGTACGGGATCTACGAGCAGTACTTC.

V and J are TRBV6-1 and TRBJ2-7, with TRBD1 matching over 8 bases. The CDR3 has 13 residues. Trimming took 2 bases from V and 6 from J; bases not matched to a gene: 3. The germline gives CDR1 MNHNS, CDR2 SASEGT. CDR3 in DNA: TGTGCCAGCAGTGAAACAGGACAGGGCGAGCAGTACGTC. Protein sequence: CASSETGQGEQYV.

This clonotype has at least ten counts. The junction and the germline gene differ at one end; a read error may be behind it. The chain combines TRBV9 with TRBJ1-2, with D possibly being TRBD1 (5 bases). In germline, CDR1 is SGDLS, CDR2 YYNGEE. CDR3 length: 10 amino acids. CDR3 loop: CASSGRGRHF. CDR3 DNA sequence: TGTGCCAGCAGCGGGCGGGGACGCCACTTC.

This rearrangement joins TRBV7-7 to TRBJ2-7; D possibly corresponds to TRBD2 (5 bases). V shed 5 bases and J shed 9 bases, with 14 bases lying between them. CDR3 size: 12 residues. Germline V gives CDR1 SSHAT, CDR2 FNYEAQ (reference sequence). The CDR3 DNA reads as TGTGCCAGCAGCCCCGACTCCGGAGGGCAGTACGTC. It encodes CASSPDSGGQYV.

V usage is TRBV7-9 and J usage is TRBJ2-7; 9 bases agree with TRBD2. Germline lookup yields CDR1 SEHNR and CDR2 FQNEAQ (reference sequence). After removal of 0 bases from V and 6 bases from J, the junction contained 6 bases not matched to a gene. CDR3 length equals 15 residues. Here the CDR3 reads CASSLAGSGGSEQYV. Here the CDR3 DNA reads TGTGCCAGCAGCTTAGCGGGTAGCGGGGGCTCCGAGCAGTACGTC.

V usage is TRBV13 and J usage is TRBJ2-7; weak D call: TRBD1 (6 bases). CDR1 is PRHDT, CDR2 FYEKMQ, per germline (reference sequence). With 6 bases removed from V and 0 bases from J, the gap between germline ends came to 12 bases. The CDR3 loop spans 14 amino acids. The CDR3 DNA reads TGTGCCAGCAGGAGAAGGGGGAGCTCCTACGAGCAGTACTTC. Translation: CASRRRGSSYEQYF.

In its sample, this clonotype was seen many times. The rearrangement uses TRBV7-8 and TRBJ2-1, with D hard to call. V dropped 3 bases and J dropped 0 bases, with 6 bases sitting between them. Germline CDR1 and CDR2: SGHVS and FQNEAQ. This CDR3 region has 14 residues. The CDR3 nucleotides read TGTGCCAGCAGCTTGGATGACTCCTACAATGAGCAGTTCTTC. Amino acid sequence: CASSLDDSYNEQFF. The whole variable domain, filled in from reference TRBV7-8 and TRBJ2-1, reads GAGVSQSPRYKVAKRGQDVALRCDPISGHVSLFWYQQALGQGPEFLTYFQNEAQLDKSGLPSDRFFAERPEGSVSTLKIQRTQQEDSAVYLCASSLDDSYNEQFFGPGTRLTVL.

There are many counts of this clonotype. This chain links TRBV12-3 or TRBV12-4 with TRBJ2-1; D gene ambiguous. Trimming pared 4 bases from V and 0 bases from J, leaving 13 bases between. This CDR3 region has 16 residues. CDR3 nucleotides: TGTGCCAGCAGTTCCCCAATTGTGGGCTCCTACAATGAGCAGTTCTTC. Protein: CASSSPIVGSYNEQFF.

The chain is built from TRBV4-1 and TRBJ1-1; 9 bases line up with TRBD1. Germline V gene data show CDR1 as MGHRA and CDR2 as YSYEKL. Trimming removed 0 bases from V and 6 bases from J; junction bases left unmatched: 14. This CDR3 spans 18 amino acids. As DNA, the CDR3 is TGCGCCAGCAGCCAAGATTTAGGTCCGGGACAGGGAAAGCCTGAAGCTTTCTTT. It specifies CASSQDLGPGQGKPEAFF.

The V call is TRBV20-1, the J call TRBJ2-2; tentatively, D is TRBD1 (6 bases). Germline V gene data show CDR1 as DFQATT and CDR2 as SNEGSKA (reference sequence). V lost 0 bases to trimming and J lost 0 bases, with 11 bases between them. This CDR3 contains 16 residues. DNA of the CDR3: TGCAGTGCTAGAGATAAACAGGGCCCGAACACCGGGGAGCTGTTTTTT. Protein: CSARDKQGPNTGELFF.

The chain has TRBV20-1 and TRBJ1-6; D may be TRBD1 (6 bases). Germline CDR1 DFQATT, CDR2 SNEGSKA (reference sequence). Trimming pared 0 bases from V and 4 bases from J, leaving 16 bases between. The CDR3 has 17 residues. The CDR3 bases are TGCAGTGCTAGAGATCGATCCGGCGGGACATATAATTCACCCCTCCACTTT. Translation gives CSARDRSGGTYNSPLHF.

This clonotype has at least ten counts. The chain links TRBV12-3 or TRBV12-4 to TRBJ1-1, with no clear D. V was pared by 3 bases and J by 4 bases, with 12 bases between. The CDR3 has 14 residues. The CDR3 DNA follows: TGTGCCAGCAGTTTTAGGAGGACGGGCACTGAAGCTTTCTTT. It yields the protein CASSFRRTGTEAFF.

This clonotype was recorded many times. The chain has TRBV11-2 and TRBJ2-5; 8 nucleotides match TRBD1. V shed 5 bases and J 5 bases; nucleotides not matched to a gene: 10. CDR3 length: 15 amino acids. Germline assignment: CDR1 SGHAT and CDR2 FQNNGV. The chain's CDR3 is CASSIGTGQGETQYF. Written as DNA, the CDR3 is TGTGCCAGCAGCATCGGGACAGGCCAAGGGGAGACCCAGTACTTC.

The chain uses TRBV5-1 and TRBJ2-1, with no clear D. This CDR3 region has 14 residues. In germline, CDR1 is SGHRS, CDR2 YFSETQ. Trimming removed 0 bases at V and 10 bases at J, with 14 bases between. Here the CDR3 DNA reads TGCGCCAGCAGCTTGGTGCTAGGTTTGGAGGAGCAGTTCTTC. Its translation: CASSLVLGLEEQFF.